This T cell receptor (beta chain) came from a study of early T cells in non-severe SARS-CoV-2 infection. Study information: The authors sequenced bulk RNA from unsorted whole blood, leaving chains unpaired.

TCRdb analysed the 5' RACE reads with MiXCR anew, one entry per CDR3 protein. Here the sample spans about 76,000 distinct CDR3 sequences, around 11% being singletons. The CDR3 is 13 residues long. The junction had 4 bases not matched to a gene; V was cut back by 5 bases and J by 5 bases. Germline lookup yields CDR1 SGHRS and CDR2 YFSETQ. This clonotype appeared a few times. V is TRBV5-1 and J is TRBJ1-5; TRBD1 aligns across 7 bases. Material for sequencing was whole blood. The sequence derives from an adult who was a healthcare worker with PCR-confirmed SARS-CoV-2 infection or an uninfected control (not recorded which). CDR3 region: CASRDRPDQPQHF. DNA of the CDR3: TGCGCCAGCAGGGACAGGCCCGATCAGCCCCAGCATTTT.